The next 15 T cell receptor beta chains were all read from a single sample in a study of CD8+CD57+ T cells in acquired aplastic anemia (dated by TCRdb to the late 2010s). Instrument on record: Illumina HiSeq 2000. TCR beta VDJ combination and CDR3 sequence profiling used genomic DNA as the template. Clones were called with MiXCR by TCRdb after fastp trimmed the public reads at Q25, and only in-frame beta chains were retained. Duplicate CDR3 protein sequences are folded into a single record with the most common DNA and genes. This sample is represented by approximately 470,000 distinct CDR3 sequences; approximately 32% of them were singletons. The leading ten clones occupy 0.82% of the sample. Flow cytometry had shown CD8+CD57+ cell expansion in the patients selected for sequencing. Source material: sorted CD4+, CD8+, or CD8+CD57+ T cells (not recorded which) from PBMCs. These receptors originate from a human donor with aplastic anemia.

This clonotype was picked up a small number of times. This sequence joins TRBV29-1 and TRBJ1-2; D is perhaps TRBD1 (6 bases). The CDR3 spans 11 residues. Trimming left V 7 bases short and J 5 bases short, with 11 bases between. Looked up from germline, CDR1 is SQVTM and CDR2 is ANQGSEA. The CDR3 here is CSAGQLYGYTF. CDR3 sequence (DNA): TGCAGCGCTGGACAGTTATATGGCTACACCTTC.

DNA of the CDR3: TGCAGCGTCGGGACAGGGGAACAGTACTTC. It specifies CSVGTGEQYF. V usage is TRBV29-1 and J usage is TRBJ2-7, with 10 nucleotides matching TRBD1. The V and J ends lost 6 bases and 10 bases, in that order; junction bases with no gene match: 3. This CDR3 region has 10 residues. Germline V lookup: CDR1 SQVTM, CDR2 ANQGSEA.

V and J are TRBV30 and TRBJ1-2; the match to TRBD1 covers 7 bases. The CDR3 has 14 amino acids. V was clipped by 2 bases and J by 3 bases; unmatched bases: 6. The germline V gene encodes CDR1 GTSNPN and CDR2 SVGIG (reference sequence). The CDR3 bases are TGTGCCTGGAGTTCCGACAGGGACCACTATGGCTACACCTTC. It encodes CAWSSDRDHYGYTF.

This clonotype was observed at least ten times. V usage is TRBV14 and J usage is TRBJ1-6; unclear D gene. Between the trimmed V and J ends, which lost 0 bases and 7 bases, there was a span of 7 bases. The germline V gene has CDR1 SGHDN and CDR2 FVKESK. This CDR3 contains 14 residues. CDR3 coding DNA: TGTGCCAGCAGCCAAGAGATTTCGAATTCACCCCTCCACTTT. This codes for CASSQEISNSPLHF.

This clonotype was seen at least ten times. The CDR3 loop reads CASSQSRDSPLHF. CDR3 sequence (DNA): TGTGCCAGCAGCCAATCCCGGGATTCACCCCTCCACTTT. V gene TRBV4-2 combines with J gene TRBJ1-6; D is uncertain. Germline CDR1 reads LGHNA; CDR2 reads YNFKEQ. V dropped 2 bases and J dropped 8 bases, with 7 bases sitting between them. The CDR3 covers 13 residues.

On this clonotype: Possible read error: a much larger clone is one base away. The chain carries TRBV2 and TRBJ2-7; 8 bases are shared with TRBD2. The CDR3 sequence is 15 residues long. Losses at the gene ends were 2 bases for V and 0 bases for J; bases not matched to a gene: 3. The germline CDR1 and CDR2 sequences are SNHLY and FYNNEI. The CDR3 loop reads CASSEISGASYEQYF. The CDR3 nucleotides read TGTGCCAGCAGTGAAATTAGCGGGGCCTCCTACGAGCAGTACTTC.

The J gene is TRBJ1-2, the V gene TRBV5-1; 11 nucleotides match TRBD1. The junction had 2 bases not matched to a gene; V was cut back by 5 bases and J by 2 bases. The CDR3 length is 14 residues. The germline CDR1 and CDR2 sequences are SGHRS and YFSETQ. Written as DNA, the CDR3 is TGCGCCAGCAGTGGGACAGGGGGGAACTATGGCTACACCTTC. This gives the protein CASSGTGGNYGYTF.

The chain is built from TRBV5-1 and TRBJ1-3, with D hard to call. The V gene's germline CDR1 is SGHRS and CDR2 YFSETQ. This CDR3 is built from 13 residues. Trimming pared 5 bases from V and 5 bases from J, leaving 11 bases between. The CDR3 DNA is TGCGCCAGCAGTGGGTCAGCGAGAAACACCATATATTTT. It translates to CASSGSARNTIYF.

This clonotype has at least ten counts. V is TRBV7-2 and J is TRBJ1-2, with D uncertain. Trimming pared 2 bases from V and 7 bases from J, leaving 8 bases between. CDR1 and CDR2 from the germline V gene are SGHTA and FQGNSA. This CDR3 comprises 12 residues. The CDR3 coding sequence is TGTGCCAGCAGCTTACACCCCTCTGGCTACACCTTC. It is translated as CASSLHPSGYTF.

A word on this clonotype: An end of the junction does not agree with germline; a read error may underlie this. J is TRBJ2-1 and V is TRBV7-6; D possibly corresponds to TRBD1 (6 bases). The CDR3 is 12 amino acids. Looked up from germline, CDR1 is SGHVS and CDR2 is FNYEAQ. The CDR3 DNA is TGCGCCAGCAGTTTGCAGGGGAATGAGCAGTTCTTC. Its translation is CASSLQGNEQFF.

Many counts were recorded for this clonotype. CDR3 in DNA: TGTGCCAGCAGTCTGGACTGGGATCAGCCCCAGCATTTT. It translates to CASSLDWDQPQHF. The chain links TRBV6-1 to TRBJ1-5; D unresolved. The length of the CDR3 is 13 residues. The V end was cut by 5 bases, the J end by 5 bases, with 10 bases between. CDR1 and CDR2 from the germline V gene are MNHNS and SASEGT.

The chain's CDR3 is CASSEALGLDYGYTF. DNA of the CDR3: TGTGCCAGCAGTGAAGCGCTCGGACTAGACTATGGCTACACCTTC. This sequence joins TRBV6-1 and TRBJ1-2, with D unresolved. This CDR3 comprises 15 residues. Between the trimmed V and J ends, which lost 0 bases and 3 bases, there was a span of 11 bases. Germline values: CDR1 MNHNS, CDR2 SASEGT.

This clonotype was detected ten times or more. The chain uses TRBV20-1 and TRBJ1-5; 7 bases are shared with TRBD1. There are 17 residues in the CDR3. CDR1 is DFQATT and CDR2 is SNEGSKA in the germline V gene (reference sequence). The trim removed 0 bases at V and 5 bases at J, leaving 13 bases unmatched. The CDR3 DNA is TGCAGTGCTAGAGATTGGGACAGTGGAATTCAGGATCAGCCCCAGCATTTT. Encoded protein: CSARDWDSGIQDQPQHF.

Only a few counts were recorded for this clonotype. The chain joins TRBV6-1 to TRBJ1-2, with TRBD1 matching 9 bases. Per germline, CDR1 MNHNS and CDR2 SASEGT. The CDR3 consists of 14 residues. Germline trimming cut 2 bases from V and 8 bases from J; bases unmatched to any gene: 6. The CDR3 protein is CASSELGTGSGYTF. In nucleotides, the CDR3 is TGTGCCAGCAGTGAATTAGGGACAGGGAGCGGCTACACCTTC.

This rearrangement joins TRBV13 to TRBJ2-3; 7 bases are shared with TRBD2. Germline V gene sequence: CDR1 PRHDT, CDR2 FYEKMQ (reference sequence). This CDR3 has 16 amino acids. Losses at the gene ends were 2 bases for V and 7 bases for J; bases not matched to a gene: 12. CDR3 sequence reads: CASSLRAGTNWNTQYF. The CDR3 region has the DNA TGTGCCAGCAGCTTAAGAGCGGGAACTAACTGGAATACGCAGTATTTT.